This T cell receptor beta chain comes out of a study of control samples from healthy donors and cancer patients. The trim removed 9 bases at V and 2 bases at J, leaving 10 bases unmatched. This CDR3 contains 15 residues. The V gene's germline CDR1 is MDHEN and CDR2 SYDVKM. Here immunoSEQ multiplex PCR was the method, and the copy in TCRdb shows in-frame clones only, minus some. This table has 75,000 to 100,000 clones, roughly nine tenths appearing once. The sequence derives from a woman aged 45 to 65 in good health. V and J are TRBV28 and TRBJ2-3; 8 bases align to TRBD1. The sequencing input was blood. CDR3 sequence reads: CASFRQGASTDTQYF. The DNA for the CDR3 is TGTGCCAGTTTCCGGCAGGGGGCCTCCACAGATACGCAGTATTTT.